Presented here are 21 T cell receptor beta chains from one specimen sequenced in a study of T cells in Graves' hyperthyroidism and ophthalmopathy. Amplification targeted TCR beta CDR3 regions from RNA transcripts. The TCR CDR3 was amplified in a first-round RT-PCR using the HTBI primer set. TCRdb re-called the multiplex PCR reads through MiXCR, storing one row per CDR3 protein. The repertoire holds over 450,000 distinct CDR3 sequences, with roughly 15% as singletons. Sample: blood. The receptors were sampled from a woman younger than 30 with Graves' ophthalmopathy.

Many counts were recorded for this clonotype. V usage is TRBV5-1 and J usage is TRBJ2-3; 11 nucleotides line up with TRBD2. The CDR3 has 19 residues. Trimming cost V 4 bases and J 6 bases; bases outside gene matches: 19. Germline V gene sequence: CDR1 SGHRS, CDR2 YFSETQ. The CDR3 is CASSLAFRRLAGSLDTQYF. The CDR3 DNA reads TGCGCCAGCAGCCTAGCTTTCCGGCGACTAGCGGGATCCCTTGATACGCAGTATTTT.

The sample holds many counts of this clonotype. The V gene is TRBV13, the J gene TRBJ1-6, with D hard to call. With 5 bases removed from V and 5 bases from J, the gap between germline ends came to 4 bases. The germline V gene encodes CDR1 PRHDT and CDR2 FYEKMQ (reference sequence). This CDR3 contains 12 residues. The CDR3 nucleotides read TGTGCCAGCAGCCATGATAATTCACCCCTCCACTTT. It codes for CASSHDNSPLHF.

This clonotype has ten or more counts. The genes are TRBV18 and TRBJ2-5; TRBD2 matches at 14 bases. Germline V gives CDR1 KGHSH, CDR2 LQKENI. After removal of 3 bases from V and 4 bases from J, the junction contained 7 bases not matched to a gene. There are 17 residues in the CDR3. The CDR3 DNA follows: TGTGCCAGCTCACCCCGACTAGCGGGAGGGGAGAGAGAGACCCAGTACTTC. Its protein product is CASSPRLAGGERETQYF.

V and J are TRBV7-2 and TRBJ2-6; D is unclear. The CDR3 is 17 amino acids. Germline V CDR1 and CDR2: SGHTA, FQGNSA. Trimming cost V 1 base and J 0 bases, with 10 bases left between them. The chain's CDR3 is CASSLVDWSSGANVLTF. The CDR3 DNA reads as TGTGCCAGCAGCTTAGTCGACTGGAGCTCTGGGGCCAACGTCCTGACTTTC.

V usage is TRBV7-9 and J usage is TRBJ1-1; tentative D call: TRBD1 (5 bases). V lost 1 base, J lost 10 bases, and 13 bases lay in between. CDR1 is SEHNR, CDR2 FQNEAQ, per germline (reference sequence). This CDR3 region has 13 residues. The CDR3 sequence: CASSLGGVDVAFF. DNA for the CDR3: TGTGCCAGCAGCTTAGGGGGCGTCGATGTAGCTTTCTTT. The full variable domain, completed using reference TRBV7-9 and TRBJ1-1, is DTGVSQNPRHKITKRGQNVTFRCDPISEHNRLYWYRQTLGQGPEFLTYFQNEAQLEKSRLLSDRFSAERPKGSFSTLEIQRTEQGDSAMYLCASSLGGVDVAFFGQGTRLTVV.

This clonotype was recorded a few times. The chain uses TRBV12-3 or TRBV12-4 and TRBJ2-2, with 8 nucleotides matching TRBD2. J lost 4 bases, V lost 6 bases, and 7 bases had no gene match. The CDR3 is 15 residues long. The CDR3 here is CASRKAGAVTGELFF. DNA for the CDR3: TGTGCCAGCAGAAAAGCGGGAGCGGTCACCGGGGAGCTGTTTTTT.

This clonotype was recorded at least ten times. The chain carries TRBV12-3 or TRBV12-4 and TRBJ1-2; 7 bases line up with TRBD1. The CDR3 contains 14 residues. With V trimmed by 1 base and J by 4 bases, 3 bases remained unmatched. The CDR3 reads CASSLEGQSYGYTF. CDR3 sequence (DNA): TGTGCCAGCAGTTTAGAGGGACAGAGCTATGGCTACACCTTC.

This clonotype came up many times. V is TRBV5-6 and J is TRBJ1-2; TRBD1 matches at 7 bases. After removal of 4 bases from V and 4 bases from J, the junction contained 10 bases not matched to a gene. Germline CDR1 reads SGHDT; CDR2 reads YYEEEE. The CDR3 runs to 15 residues. The CDR3 DNA reads TGTGCCAGCAGCCCCCGACAGGGAAACCCCTATGGCTACACCTTC. It translates to CASSPRQGNPYGYTF. Full variable domain (rest looked up from reference TRBV5-6 and TRBJ1-2): DAGVTQSPTHLIKTRGQQVTLRCSPKSGHDTVSWYQQALGQGPQFIFQYYEEEERQRGNFPDRFSGHQFPNYSSELNVNALLLGDSALYLCASSPRQGNPYGYTFGSGTRLTVV.

This clonotype was counted a few times. V gene TRBV12-3 or TRBV12-4 combines with J gene TRBJ1-4; no clear D. Between the trimmed V and J ends, which lost 9 bases and 2 bases, there was a span of 7 bases. This CDR3 region has 12 residues. CDR3 protein: CASSVTNEKLFF. The DNA of the CDR3 is TGTGCCAGTTCCGTGACTAATGAAAAACTGTTTTTT.

The chain carries TRBV20-1 and TRBJ1-5, with 9 bases identical to TRBD1. Germline V CDR1 and CDR2: DFQATT, SNEGSKA (reference sequence). V lost 5 bases, J lost 4 bases, and 9 bases stayed unmatched. This CDR3 has 15 amino acids. This CDR3 reads CSAGQGIFGNQPQHF. In DNA form, the CDR3 reads TGCAGTGCTGGACAGGGGATATTTGGGAATCAGCCCCAGCATTTT.

This clonotype was counted a few times. One end of the junction is discordant with germline, which a read error may explain. This sequence joins TRBV4-1 and TRBJ2-7; the match to TRBD2 covers 11 bases. CDR1 and CDR2 from the germline V gene are MGHRA and YSYEKL. This CDR3 has 15 amino acids. CDR3: CASGQFGLAGNEQYF. CDR3 nucleotide sequence: TGCGCCAGCGGCCAGTTCGGACTAGCGGGCAACGAGCAGTACTTC.

This clonotype was detected ten times or more. The V gene is TRBV7-6, the J gene TRBJ2-5, with no clear D. The ends were cut back, 0 bases at V and 1 base at J, with 9 bases in the middle. CDR3 size: 15 residues. CDR1 is SGHVS, CDR2 FNYEAQ, per germline. The CDR3 reads CASSLAFTAQETQYF. In nucleotides, the CDR3 is TGTGCCAGCAGCTTAGCGTTCACGGCCCAAGAGACCCAGTACTTC.

This clonotype was detected only a few times. The CDR3 DNA reads as TGCGCCAGCAGCCCCCATGGGATGACAGCCCTGTATGGCTACACCTTC. Translation gives CASSPHGMTALYGYTF. The chain links TRBV4-1 to TRBJ1-2; TRBD1 is a possible D gene (5 bases). This CDR3 comprises 16 residues. Per germline, CDR1 MGHRA and CDR2 YSYEKL. With 4 bases removed from V and 5 bases from J, the gap between germline ends came to 20 bases.

This clonotype was counted only a few times. The chain links TRBV14 to TRBJ1-5; 9 nucleotides line up with TRBD1. This CDR3 comprises 15 residues. In germline, CDR1 is SGHDN, CDR2 FVKESK. Trimming took 3 bases from V and 0 from J; bases not matched to a gene: 0. In nucleotides, the CDR3 is TGTGCCAGCAGCCAGACAGGGGGTAGCAATCAGCCCCAGCATTTT. The encoded protein is CASSQTGGSNQPQHF.

The rearrangement links TRBV20-1 to TRBJ2-7; no clear D. Germline V gene lookup returns CDR1 DFQATT and CDR2 SNEGSKA (reference sequence). V lost 3 bases and J lost 6, with 9 bases in between. The CDR3 sequence is 11 residues long. The CDR3 nucleotides read TGCAGTGCTAGGGGCCCGATCGAGCAGTACTTC. The encoded protein is CSARGPIEQYF.

This clonotype was seen many times. V is TRBV11-2 and J is TRBJ2-7; 7 nucleotides match TRBD1. This CDR3 comprises 14 residues. Germline CDR1 and CDR2: SGHAT and FQNNGV. V trimming: 1 base; J trimming: 6 bases; junction bases outside the gene matches: 6. The CDR3 coding sequence is TGTGCCAGCAGCTTAGGAGACAGGGTTAGCGAGCAGTACTTC. Its translation is CASSLGDRVSEQYF.

This clonotype was counted at least ten times. The chain has TRBV6-2 or TRBV6-3 and TRBJ2-1; the match to TRBD2 covers 9 bases. Germline-derived CDR1 and CDR2 are MNHEY and SVGEGT. V was clipped by 6 bases and J by 0 bases; unmatched bases: 9. This CDR3 has 17 residues. CDR3 loop: CASSLTSGGSSYNEQFF. As DNA, the CDR3 is TGTGCCAGCAGCTTGACTAGCGGAGGTAGCTCCTACAATGAGCAGTTCTTC.

This clonotype was seen at least ten times. The genes are TRBV20-1 and TRBJ2-1; TRBD2 matches at 9 bases. Trimming cost V 0 bases and J 4 bases; bases outside gene matches: 4. Germline CDR1 DFQATT, CDR2 SNEGSKA (reference sequence). This CDR3 has 15 amino acids. Here the CDR3 reads CSARDLTSGYNEQFF. The CDR3 DNA reads TGCAGTGCTAGAGATCTGACTAGCGGTTACAATGAGCAGTTCTTC.

This clonotype was detected many times. This sequence joins TRBV2 and TRBJ2-7, with D possibly matching TRBD2 (5 bases). Germline V gene sequence: CDR1 SNHLY, CDR2 FYNNEI. The ends were cut back, 9 bases at V and 0 bases at J, with 12 bases in the middle. The length of the CDR3 is 13 residues. This CDR3 reads CASDEGSSYEQYF. Here the CDR3 DNA reads TGTGCCAGTGACGAGGGTAGCTCCTACGAGCAGTACTTC. Looking up the rest from reference TRBV2 and TRBJ2-7 gives the full variable domain: EPEVTQTPSHQVTQMGQEVILRCVPISNHLYFYWYRQILGQKVEFLVSFYNNEISEKSEIFDDQFSVERPDGSNFTLKIRSTKLEDSAMYFCASDEGSSYEQYFGPGTRLTVT.

The chain employs TRBV20-1 and TRBJ2-1, with TRBD1 identical over 7 bases. V lost 5 bases to trimming and J lost 8 bases; unmatched junction nucleotides: 9. The germline gives CDR1 DFQATT, CDR2 SNEGSKA (reference sequence). CDR3 length: 13 residues. CDR3 nucleotide sequence: TGCAGTGCTTACGGACAGGTAGTAGATGAGCAGTTCTTC. Translated: CSAYGQVVDEQFF.

V gene TRBV28 combines with J gene TRBJ2-7; TRBD1 matches at 8 bases. CDR1 MDHEN and CDR2 SYDVKM come from the germline V gene. CDR3 length: 13 amino acids. V gave up 5 bases and J gave up 6 bases; unmatched junction bases: 6. Here the CDR3 reads CASSPDRGSEQYF. CDR3 DNA sequence: TGTGCCAGCAGTCCAGACAGGGGATCCGAGCAGTACTTC.